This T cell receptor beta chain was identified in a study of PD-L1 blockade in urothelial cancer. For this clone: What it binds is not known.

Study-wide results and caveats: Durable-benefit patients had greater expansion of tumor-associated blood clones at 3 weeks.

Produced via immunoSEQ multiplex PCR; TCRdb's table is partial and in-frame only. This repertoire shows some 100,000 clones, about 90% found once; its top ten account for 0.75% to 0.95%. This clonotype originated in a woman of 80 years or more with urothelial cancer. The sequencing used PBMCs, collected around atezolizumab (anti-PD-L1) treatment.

DNA of the CDR3: TGCGCCAGCAGCCAAGATTGGGACAGAGTTTCCGCGCAGTATTTT. Its translation is CASSQDWDRVSAQYF. The chain uses TRBV4-1 and TRBJ2-3, with 7 bases aligning to TRBD1. Germline V gives CDR1 MGHRA, CDR2 YSYEKL. The CDR3 contains 15 residues. V was pared by 0 bases and J by 10 bases, with 10 bases of the junction left unmatched.